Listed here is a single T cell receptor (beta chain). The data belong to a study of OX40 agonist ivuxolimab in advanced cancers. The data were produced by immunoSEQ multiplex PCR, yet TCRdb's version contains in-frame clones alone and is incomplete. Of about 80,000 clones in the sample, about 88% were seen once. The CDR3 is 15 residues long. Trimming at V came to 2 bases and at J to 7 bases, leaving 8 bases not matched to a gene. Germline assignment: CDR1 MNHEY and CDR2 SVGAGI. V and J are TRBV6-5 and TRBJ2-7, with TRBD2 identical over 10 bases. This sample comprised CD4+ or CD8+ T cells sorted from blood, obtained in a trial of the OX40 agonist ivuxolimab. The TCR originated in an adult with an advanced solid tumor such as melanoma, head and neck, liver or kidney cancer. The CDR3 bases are TGTGCCAGCAGTTACAGTCTAGCGGGAGATGGGGAGCAGTACTTC. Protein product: CASSYSLAGDGEQYF.